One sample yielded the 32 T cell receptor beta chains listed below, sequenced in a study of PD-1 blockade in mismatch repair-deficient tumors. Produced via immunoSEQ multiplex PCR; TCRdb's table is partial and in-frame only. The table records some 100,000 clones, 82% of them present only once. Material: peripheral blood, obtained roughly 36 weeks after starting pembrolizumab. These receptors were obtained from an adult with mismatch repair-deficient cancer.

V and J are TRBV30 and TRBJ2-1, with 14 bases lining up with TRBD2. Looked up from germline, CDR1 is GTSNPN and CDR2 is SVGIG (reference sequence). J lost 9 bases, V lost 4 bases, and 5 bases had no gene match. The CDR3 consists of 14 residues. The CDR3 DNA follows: TGTGCCTGGACCCGGACTAGCGGGAGGCCTGAGCAGTTCTTC. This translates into CAWTRTSGRPEQFF.

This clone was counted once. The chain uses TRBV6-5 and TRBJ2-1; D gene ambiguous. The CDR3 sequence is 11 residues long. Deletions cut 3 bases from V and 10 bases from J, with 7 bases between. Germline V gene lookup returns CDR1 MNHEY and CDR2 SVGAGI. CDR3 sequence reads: CASSYLGEQFF. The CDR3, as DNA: TGTGCCAGCAGTTATCTGGGGGAGCAGTTCTTC.

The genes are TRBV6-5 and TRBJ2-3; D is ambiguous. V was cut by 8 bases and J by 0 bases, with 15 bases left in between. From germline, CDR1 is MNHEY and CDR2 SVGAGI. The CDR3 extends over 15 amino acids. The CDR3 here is CASSRARPSTDTQYF. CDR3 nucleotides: TGTGCCAGCTCTCGAGCACGTCCTAGCACAGATACGCAGTATTTT.

CDR3 DNA sequence: TGTGCCAGCTCACCAACGGGACAGGGAGGGGATGGCTACACCTTC. This sequence encodes CASSPTGQGGDGYTF. The chain couples TRBV18 to TRBJ1-2, with 9 bases identical to TRBD1. Trimming removed 2 bases from V and 6 bases from J; junction bases left unmatched: 7. The CDR3 totals 15 residues. CDR1 and CDR2 from the germline V gene are KGHSH and LQKENI.

DNA for the CDR3: TGTGCCTTACAACAGGACTCCGATGAAAAACTGTTTTTT. This sequence encodes CALQQDSDEKLFF. This sequence joins TRBV30 and TRBJ1-4, with D perhaps matching TRBD1 (5 bases). Germline CDR1 reads GTSNPN; CDR2 reads SVGIG (reference sequence). V dropped 7 bases and J dropped 6 bases, with 15 bases sitting between them. The CDR3 sequence is 13 residues long. Full variable domain (remainder filled in from reference TRBV30 and TRBJ1-4): SQTIHQWPATLVQPVGSPLSLECTVEGTSNPNLYWYRQAAGRGLQLLFYSVGIGQISSEVPQNLSASRPQDRQFILSSKKLLLSDSGFYLCALQQDSDEKLFFGSGTQLSVL.

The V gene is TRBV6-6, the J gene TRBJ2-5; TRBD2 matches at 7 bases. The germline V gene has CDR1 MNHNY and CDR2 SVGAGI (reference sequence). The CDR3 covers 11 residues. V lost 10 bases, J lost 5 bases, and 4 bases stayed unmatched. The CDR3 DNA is TGTGCCACCACCGGGGGGGAGACCCAGTACTTC. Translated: CATTGGETQYF.

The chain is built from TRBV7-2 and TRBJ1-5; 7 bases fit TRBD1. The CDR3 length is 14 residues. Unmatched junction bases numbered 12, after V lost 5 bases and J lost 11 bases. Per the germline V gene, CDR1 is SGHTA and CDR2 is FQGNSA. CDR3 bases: TGTGCCAGCAGCCCCTCAAACAGGGGACAGTCCCAGCATTTT. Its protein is CASSPSNRGQSQHF.

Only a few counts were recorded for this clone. Written as DNA, the CDR3 is TGTGCCAGCAGCTTACCCCGGGGGTCTAGCAGGGACGAGCAGTACTTC. Protein sequence: CASSLPRGSSRDEQYF. The gene calls are TRBV7-9 and TRBJ2-7; a possible D gene is TRBD2 (6 bases). The CDR3 has 16 residues. The germline CDR1 and CDR2 sequences are SEHNR and FQNEAQ (reference sequence). V lost 2 bases and J 5 bases, leaving 19 bases between the germline ends.

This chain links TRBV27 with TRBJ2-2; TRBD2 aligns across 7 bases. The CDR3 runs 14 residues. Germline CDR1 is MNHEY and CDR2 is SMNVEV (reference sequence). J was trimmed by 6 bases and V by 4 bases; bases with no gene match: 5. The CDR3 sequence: CASSSRLAPGELFF. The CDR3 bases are TGTGCCAGCAGTTCCAGACTAGCCCCCGGGGAGCTGTTTTTT.

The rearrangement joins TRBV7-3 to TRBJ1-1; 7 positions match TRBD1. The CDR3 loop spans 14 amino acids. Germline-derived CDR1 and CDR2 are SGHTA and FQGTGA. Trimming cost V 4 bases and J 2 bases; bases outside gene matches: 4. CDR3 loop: CASSSTGKNTEAFF. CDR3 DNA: TGTGCCAGCAGCTCGACAGGGAAAAACACTGAAGCTTTCTTT.

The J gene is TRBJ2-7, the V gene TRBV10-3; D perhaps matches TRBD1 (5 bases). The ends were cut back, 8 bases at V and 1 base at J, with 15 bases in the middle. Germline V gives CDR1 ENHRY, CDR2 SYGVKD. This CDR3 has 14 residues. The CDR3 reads CAIQEMTDSYEQYF. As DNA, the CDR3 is TGTGCCATCCAGGAAATGACAGATTCCTACGAGCAGTACTTC.

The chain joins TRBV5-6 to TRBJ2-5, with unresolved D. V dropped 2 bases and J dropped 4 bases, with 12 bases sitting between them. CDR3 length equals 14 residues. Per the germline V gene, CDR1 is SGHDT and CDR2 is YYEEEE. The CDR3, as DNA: TGTGCCAGCAGCTTTTTAGTGGCTCGAGAGACCCAGTACTTC. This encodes CASSFLVARETQYF. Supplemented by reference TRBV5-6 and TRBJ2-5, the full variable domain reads DAGVTQSPTHLIKTRGQQVTLRCSPKSGHDTVSWYQQALGQGPQFIFQYYEEEERQRGNFPDRFSGHQFPNYSSELNVNALLLGDSALYLCASSFLVARETQYFGPGTRLLVL.

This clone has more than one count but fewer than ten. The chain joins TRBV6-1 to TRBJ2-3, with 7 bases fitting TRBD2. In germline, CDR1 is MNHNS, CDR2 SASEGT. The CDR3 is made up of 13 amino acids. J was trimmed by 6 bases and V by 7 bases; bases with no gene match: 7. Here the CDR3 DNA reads TGTGCCAGCATTGGGGGAGGGTTGGATACGCAGTATTTT. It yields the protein CASIGGGLDTQYF.

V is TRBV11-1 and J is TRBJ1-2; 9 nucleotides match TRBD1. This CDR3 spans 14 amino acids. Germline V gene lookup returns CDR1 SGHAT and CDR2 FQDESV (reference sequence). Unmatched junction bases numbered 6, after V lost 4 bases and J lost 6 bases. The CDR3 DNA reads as TGTGCCAGCAGCTCACAGGGGGCGATCCATGGCTACACCTTC. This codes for CASSSQGAIHGYTF.

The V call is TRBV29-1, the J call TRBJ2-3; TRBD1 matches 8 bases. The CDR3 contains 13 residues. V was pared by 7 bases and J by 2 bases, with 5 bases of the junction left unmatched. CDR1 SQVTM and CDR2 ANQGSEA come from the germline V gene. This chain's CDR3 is CSGGQGVTDTQYF. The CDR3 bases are TGCAGCGGAGGACAGGGAGTCACAGATACGCAGTATTTT.

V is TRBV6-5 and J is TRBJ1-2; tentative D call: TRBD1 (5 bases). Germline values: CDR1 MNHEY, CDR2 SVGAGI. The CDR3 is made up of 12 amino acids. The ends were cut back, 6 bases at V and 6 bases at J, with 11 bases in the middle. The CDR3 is CASSPGADGYTF. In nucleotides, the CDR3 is TGTGCCAGCAGCCCCGGGGCAGATGGCTACACCTTC.

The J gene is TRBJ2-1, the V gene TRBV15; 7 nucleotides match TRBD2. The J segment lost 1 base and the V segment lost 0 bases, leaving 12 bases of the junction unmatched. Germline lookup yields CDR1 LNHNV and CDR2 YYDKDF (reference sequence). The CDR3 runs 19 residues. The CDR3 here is CATSRDRASGKASYNEQFF. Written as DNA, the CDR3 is TGTGCCACCAGCAGAGATCGGGCTAGCGGAAAGGCGTCCTACAATGAGCAGTTCTTC.

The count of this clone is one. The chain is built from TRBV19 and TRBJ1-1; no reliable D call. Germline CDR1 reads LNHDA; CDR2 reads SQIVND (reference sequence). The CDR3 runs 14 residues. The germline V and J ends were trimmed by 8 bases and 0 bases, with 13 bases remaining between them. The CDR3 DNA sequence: TGTGCCAGTGGTGGACTGAGCATGAACACTGAAGCTTTCTTT. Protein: CASGGLSMNTEAFF.

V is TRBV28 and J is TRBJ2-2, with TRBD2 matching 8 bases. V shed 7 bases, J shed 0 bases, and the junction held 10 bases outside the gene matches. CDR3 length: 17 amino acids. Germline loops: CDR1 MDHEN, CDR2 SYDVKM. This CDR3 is CASKDSGELPNTGELFF. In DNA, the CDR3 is TGTGCCAGCAAGGATAGCGGGGAGCTCCCGAACACCGGGGAGCTGTTTTTT.

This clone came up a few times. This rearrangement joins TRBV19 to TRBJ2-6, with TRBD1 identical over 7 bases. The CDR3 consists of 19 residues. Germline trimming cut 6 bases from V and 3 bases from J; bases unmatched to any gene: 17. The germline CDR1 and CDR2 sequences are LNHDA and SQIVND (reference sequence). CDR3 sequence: CASSRYTGTALGGANVLTF. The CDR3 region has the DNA TGTGCCAGTAGCAGATATACCGGGACAGCTTTAGGTGGGGCCAACGTCCTGACTTTC.

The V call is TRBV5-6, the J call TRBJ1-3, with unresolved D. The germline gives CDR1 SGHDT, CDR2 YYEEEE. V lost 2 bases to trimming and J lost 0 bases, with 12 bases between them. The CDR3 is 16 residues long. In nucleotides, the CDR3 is TGTGCCAGCAGCTTCGAGCAGACCAACTCTGGAAACACCATATATTTT. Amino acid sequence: CASSFEQTNSGNTIYF. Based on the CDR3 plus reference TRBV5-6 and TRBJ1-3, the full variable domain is DAGVTQSPTHLIKTRGQQVTLRCSPKSGHDTVSWYQQALGQGPQFIFQYYEEEERQRGNFPDRFSGHQFPNYSSELNVNALLLGDSALYLCASSFEQTNSGNTIYFGEGSWLTVV.

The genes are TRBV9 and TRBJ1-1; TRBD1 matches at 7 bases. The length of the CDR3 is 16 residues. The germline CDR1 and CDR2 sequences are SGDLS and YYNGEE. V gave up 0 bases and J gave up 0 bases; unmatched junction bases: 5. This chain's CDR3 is CASSVGGGGMNTEAFF. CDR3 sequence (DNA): TGTGCCAGCAGCGTAGGAGGGGGCGGGATGAACACTGAAGCTTTCTTT.

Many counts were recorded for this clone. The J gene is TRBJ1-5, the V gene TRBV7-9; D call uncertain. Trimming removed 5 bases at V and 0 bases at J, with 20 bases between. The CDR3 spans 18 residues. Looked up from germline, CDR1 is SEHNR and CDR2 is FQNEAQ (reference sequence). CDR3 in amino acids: CASSPQTRQLYSNQPQHF. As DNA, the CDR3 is TGTGCCAGCAGCCCGCAAACCCGCCAGCTCTATAGCAATCAGCCCCAGCATTTT.

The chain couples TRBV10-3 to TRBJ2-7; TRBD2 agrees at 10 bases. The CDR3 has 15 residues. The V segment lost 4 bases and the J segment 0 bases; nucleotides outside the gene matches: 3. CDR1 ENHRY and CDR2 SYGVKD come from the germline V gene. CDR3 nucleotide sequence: TGTGCCATCAGTGCGGCTAGCGGGAGCTCCTACGAGCAGTACTTC. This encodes CAISAASGSSYEQYF.

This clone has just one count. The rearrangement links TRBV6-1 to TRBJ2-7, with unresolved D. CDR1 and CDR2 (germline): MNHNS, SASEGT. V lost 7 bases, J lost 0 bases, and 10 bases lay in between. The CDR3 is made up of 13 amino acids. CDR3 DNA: TGTGCCAGCACCCCGGGTCCCTCCTACGAGCAGTACTTC. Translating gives CASTPGPSYEQYF.

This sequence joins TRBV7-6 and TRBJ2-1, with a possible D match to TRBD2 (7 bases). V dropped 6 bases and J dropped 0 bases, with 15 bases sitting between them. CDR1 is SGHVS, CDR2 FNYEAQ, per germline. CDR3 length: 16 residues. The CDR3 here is CASRSGEGRSYNEQFF. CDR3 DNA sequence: TGTGCCAGCAGATCAGGGGAGGGCCGCTCCTACAATGAGCAGTTCTTC.

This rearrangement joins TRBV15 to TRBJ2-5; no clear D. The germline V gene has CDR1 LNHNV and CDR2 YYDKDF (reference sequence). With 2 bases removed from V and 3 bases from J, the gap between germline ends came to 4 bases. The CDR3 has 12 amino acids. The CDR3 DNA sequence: TGTGCCACCAGCAGACAAAAAGAGACCCAGTACTTC. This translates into CATSRQKETQYF.

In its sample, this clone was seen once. The CDR3 region has the DNA TGCGCCAGCAAAGAAACAGACCTTAACTATGGCTACACCTTC. It encodes CASKETDLNYGYTF. This rearrangement joins TRBV5-1 to TRBJ1-2; D not resolved. This CDR3 comprises 14 residues. V dropped 6 bases and J dropped 1 base, with 13 bases sitting between them. CDR1 is SGHRS, CDR2 YFSETQ, per germline.

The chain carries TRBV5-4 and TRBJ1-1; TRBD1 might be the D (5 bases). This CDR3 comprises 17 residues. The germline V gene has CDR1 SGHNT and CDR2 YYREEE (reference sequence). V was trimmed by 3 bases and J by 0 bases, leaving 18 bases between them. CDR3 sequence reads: CASSSGRLLPLNTEAFF. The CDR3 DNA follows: TGTGCCAGCAGCTCGGGACGGCTCCTTCCCTTGAACACTGAAGCTTTCTTT. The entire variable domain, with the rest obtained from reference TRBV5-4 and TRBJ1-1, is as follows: ETGVTQSPTHLIKTRGQQVTLRCSSQSGHNTVSWYQQALGQGPQFIFQYYREEENGRGNFPPRFSGLQFPNYSSELNVNALELDDSALYLCASSSGRLLPLNTEAFFGQGTRLTVV.

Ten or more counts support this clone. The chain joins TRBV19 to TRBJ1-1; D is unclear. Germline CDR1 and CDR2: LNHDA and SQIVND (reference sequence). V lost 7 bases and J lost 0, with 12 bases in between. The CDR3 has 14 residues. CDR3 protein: CASKSPGVNTEAFF. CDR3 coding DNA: TGTGCCAGTAAGAGTCCAGGAGTGAACACTGAAGCTTTCTTT.

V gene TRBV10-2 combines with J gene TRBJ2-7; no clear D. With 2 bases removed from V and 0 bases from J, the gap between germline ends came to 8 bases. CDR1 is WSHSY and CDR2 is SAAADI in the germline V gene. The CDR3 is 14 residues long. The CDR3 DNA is TGCGCCAGCAGTGAGGTCGGCTACTCCTACGAGCAGTACTTC. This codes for CASSEVGYSYEQYF.

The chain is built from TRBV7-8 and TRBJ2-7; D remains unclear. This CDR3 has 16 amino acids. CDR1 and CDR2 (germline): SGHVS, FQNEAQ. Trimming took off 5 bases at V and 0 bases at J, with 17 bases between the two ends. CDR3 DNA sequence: TGTGCCAGCAGCCCAACCGGACGGGCCAGCTCCTACGAGCAGTACTTC. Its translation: CASSPTGRASSYEQYF.